This TCR beta chain emerged from a study of neurological immune-mediated disorders. Study-wide findings and caveats: Levels of TCR clonal expansion peaked in HTLV-1-associated myelopathy and reached their lowest in multiple sclerosis, under those of healthy controls.

Germline-derived CDR1 and CDR2 are LGHDT and YNNKEL (reference sequence). CDR3 size: 13 residues. The cDNA was generated through 5'RACE incorporating 10-nucleotide random UMIs. TCRdb called the 5' RACE reads again in MiXCR, with one record for every CDR3 protein. The repertoire has 50,000 to 70,000 distinct CDR3 sequences, approximately 12% of them found once; the top ten carry 6.5% to 8%. A remark on this clonotype: Its target is unknown. Germline is not matched at one junction end, which may reflect a read error.

Described time point: longitudinal time-point 1 (baseline). The clonotype was recovered from a male donor with HTLV-1-associated myelopathy (HAM/TSP). The specimen sequenced was PBMCs. The rearrangement links TRBV3-1 to TRBJ1-5; D is undetermined. Here the CDR3 reads CASSKEGGNPQHF. DNA of the CDR3: TGTGCCAGCAGCAAAGAAGGAGGAAATCCCCAGCATTTT.